Given below is one T cell receptor (beta chain) in context. What it recognizes is unknown. The data are from a study of shared clonotypes between healthy human individuals. Study information: Each donor had three CD4 naive, three CD4 memory, two CD8 naive and one CD8 memory plate. Broader study findings: Sampling covered nothing but blood. Tissue TCR repertoires likely differ from those found in blood. Across subsets, estimated richness was generally greater for naive than for memory populations.

The CDR3 totals 15 residues. Germline CDR1 is MNHEY and CDR2 is SVGAGI. Deletions cut 3 bases from V and 5 bases from J, with 13 bases between. Naive CD8 cells were CD45RO-negative, positively selected for CCR7, excluding terminally differentiated effector memory CD45RA+ cells. The donors were all Caucasian adults (living in Nashville, Tennessee). This table comes from immunoSEQ multiplex PCR, and its TCRdb copy is limited to in-frame clones, with some not included. This table holds about 750,000 clones, 80% to 95% found once. The V call is TRBV6-5, the J call TRBJ1-4, with a weak D call TRBD1 (6 bases). The sequenced material came from naive CD8+ T cells sorted from blood. The clonotype comes from a man aged 25 to 45 in good health. Written as DNA, the CDR3 is TGTGCCAGCAGTTATCTTGAGGGGGACAATGAAAAACTGTTTTTT. Its translation is CASSYLEGDNEKLFF.